One and the same sample provided the 24 T cell receptor beta chains below, sequenced in a study of blood T cells in healthy people across ages. Together with a sample-barcoded 5' primer, a J-beta primer mix was included in a second PCR lasting about 6 to 11 cycles. A single record per CDR3 protein comes from TCRdb applying MiXCR to the 5' RACE reads. The sample lists roughly 1.6 million distinct CDR3 sequences; roughly a third were seen once. The sequenced material came from blood. The receptors come from a woman aged 30 to 39 in good health.

This clonotype is a singleton in its sample. The gene calls are TRBV20-1 and TRBJ1-1; TRBD1 might be the D (6 bases). Per the germline V gene, CDR1 is DFQATT and CDR2 is SNEGSKA (reference sequence). The CDR3 consists of 14 residues. Trimming left V 2 bases short and J 8 bases short, with 18 bases between. DNA for the CDR3: TGCAGTGCTAGAAGACTCAGGGGAAATGGGGAAGCTTTCTTT. This codes for CSARRLRGNGEAFF.

V gene TRBV28 combines with J gene TRBJ2-3; D not certain. With 3 bases removed from V and 7 bases from J, the gap between germline ends came to 11 bases. Germline CDR1 is MDHEN and CDR2 is SYDVKM. The length of the CDR3 is 13 residues. CDR3 sequence reads: CASSFEGLHTQYF. CDR3 sequence (DNA): TGTGCCAGCAGTTTCGAAGGCTTACATACGCAGTATTTT.

This clonotype was counted once. This CDR3 reads CATLKTGDRIRRYSNQPQHF. CDR3 coding DNA: TGTGCCACCCTAAAAACAGGGGACCGAATTAGGCGGTATAGCAATCAGCCCCAGCATTTT. This chain links TRBV9 with TRBJ1-5; 7 bases match TRBD1. The CDR3 is 20 amino acids. Germline assignment: CDR1 SGDLS and CDR2 YYNGEE. J gave up 0 bases and V 9 bases, and 24 bases lay outside the gene matches.

This clonotype was found a few times. The chain uses TRBV29-1 and TRBJ1-1, with D maybe TRBD1 (5 bases). V dropped 4 bases and J dropped 5 bases, with 11 bases sitting between them. CDR1 and CDR2 (germline): SQVTM, ANQGSEA. The CDR3 is made up of 12 amino acids. The CDR3 nucleotides read TGCAGCGTTGCAGTCCCAGGGACTGAAGCTTTCTTT. Encoded protein: CSVAVPGTEAFF. Using reference TRBV29-1 and TRBJ1-1 for the parts outside the CDR3, the full variable domain is SAVISQKPSRDICQRGTSLTIQCQVDSQVTMMFWYRQQPGQSLTLIATANQGSEATYESGFVIDKFPISRPNLTFSTLTVSNMSPEDSSIYLCSVAVPGTEAFFGQGTRLTVV.

A few counts support this clonotype. The chain joins TRBV7-3 to TRBJ1-5; no clear D gene. The CDR3 extends over 13 amino acids. CDR1 and CDR2 (germline): SGHTA, FQGTGA. Trimming removed 1 base at V and 7 bases at J, with 8 bases between. In DNA, the CDR3 is TGTGCCAGCAGCTTAAGACGTGAACAGCCCCAGCATTTT. It translates to CASSLRREQPQHF.

The chain employs TRBV6-5 and TRBJ1-2; D gene uncertain. Trimming left V 10 bases short and J 2 bases short, with 11 bases between. The CDR3 loop spans 12 amino acids. CDR1 is MNHEY and CDR2 is SVGAGI in the germline V gene. CDR3 residues: CATRGWNYGYTF. Written as DNA, the CDR3 is TGTGCCACCCGTGGCTGGAACTATGGCTACACCTTC.

This rearrangement joins TRBV20-1 to TRBJ2-5; the D gene is possibly TRBD2 (5 bases). V lost 6 bases, J lost 7 bases, and 15 bases lay in between. Germline lookup yields CDR1 DFQATT and CDR2 SNEGSKA (reference sequence). The CDR3 spans 12 residues. Here the CDR3 DNA reads TGCAGTGCCAATACGGGGTGGGGGACCCAGTACTTC. It yields the protein CSANTGWGTQYF.

The gene calls are TRBV20-1 and TRBJ2-5, with TRBD1 identical over 7 bases. With V trimmed by 5 bases and J by 5 bases, 8 bases remained unmatched. The germline V gene encodes CDR1 DFQATT and CDR2 SNEGSKA (reference sequence). The CDR3 sequence is 13 residues long. The CDR3 DNA reads TGCAGTGCTGCCCAGACAGGGCGTGAGACCCAGTACTTC. Protein sequence: CSAAQTGRETQYF.

The chain recombines TRBV20-1 with TRBJ2-7; TRBD1 matches at 8 bases. Germline CDR1 DFQATT, CDR2 SNEGSKA (reference sequence). This CDR3 is 13 amino acids long. With 1 base clipped from V and 6 bases from J, the junction kept 5 bases outside the gene matches. The CDR3 is CSARGTGYGEQYF. The CDR3 nucleotides read TGCAGTGCTAGAGGGACAGGGTACGGCGAGCAGTACTTC.

There are a few counts of this clonotype. CDR3 coding DNA: TGCAGTGGAGCGACAGATACGCAGTATTTT. This translates into CSGATDTQYF. The chain links TRBV20-1 to TRBJ2-3; D not resolved. V was clipped by 7 bases and J by 3 bases, with 5 bases between them. CDR1 is DFQATT, CDR2 SNEGSKA, per germline (reference sequence). This CDR3 spans 10 amino acids.

This chain connects TRBV4-1 to TRBJ2-7; TRBD2 aligns across 12 bases. Germline V gene lookup returns CDR1 MGHRA and CDR2 YSYEKL. V lost 0 bases to trimming and J lost 2 bases; unmatched junction nucleotides: 5. CDR3 size: 17 residues. This CDR3 is CASSQDKTSGRPYEQYF. The CDR3 DNA follows: TGCGCCAGCAGCCAAGACAAGACTAGCGGGAGACCCTACGAGCAGTACTTC.

This clonotype was counted a few times. The CDR3: CSVLPTNEQFF. The CDR3, as DNA: TGCAGTGTTCTGCCTACCAATGAGCAGTTCTTC. The V and J genes are TRBV20-1 and TRBJ2-1, with D uncertain. Deletions cut 7 bases from V and 6 bases from J, with 10 bases between. Germline lookup yields CDR1 DFQATT and CDR2 SNEGSKA (reference sequence). The length of the CDR3 is 11 residues.

This clonotype appeared once. The V and J genes are TRBV20-1 and TRBJ2-1; 9 nucleotides agree with TRBD2. The J call may be wrong; the DNA end is better matched by TRBJ2-7. Germline lookup yields CDR1 DFQATT and CDR2 SNEGSKA (reference sequence). This CDR3 spans 16 amino acids. CDR3: CSARDSSGGNYNEQYF. In DNA form, the CDR3 reads TGCAGTGCTAGAGATAGTAGCGGGGGTAACTACAATGAGCAGTACTTC.

Remarks on this clonotype: A much larger clone lies one base from this, so it may be a read error. This chain joins TRBV7-9 and TRBJ2-7; TRBD1 matches 7 bases. Germline V gene sequence: CDR1 SEHNR, CDR2 FQNEAQ (reference sequence). The CDR3 extends over 14 amino acids. CDR3 region: CASSLDRSYYERYF. The CDR3 DNA follows: TGTGCCAGCAGTCTGGACAGGTCCTACTACGAGCGGTACTTC.

The chain recombines TRBV9 with TRBJ2-5; D not resolved. V lost 3 bases and J lost 3, with 12 bases in between. Per the germline V gene, CDR1 is SGDLS and CDR2 is YYNGEE. This CDR3 has 14 amino acids. CDR3: CASSGALGKETQYF. The CDR3 DNA is TGTGCCAGCAGCGGAGCTTTGGGTAAAGAGACCCAGTACTTC.

Ten or more counts support this clonotype. The V gene is TRBV4-1, the J gene TRBJ2-7; D possibly matches TRBD1 or TRBD2 (6 bases each). CDR3 length: 15 amino acids. The ends were cut back, 1 base at V and 7 bases at J, with 17 bases in the middle. The germline gives CDR1 MGHRA, CDR2 YSYEKL. The CDR3 nucleotides read TGCGCCAGCAGCCAAGTTACAGGAGGGGGTCGGGAGCAGTACTTC. Its translation is CASSQVTGGGREQYF.

This clonotype was found a few times. The chain couples TRBV5-5 to TRBJ2-7; D perhaps matches TRBD1 (5 bases). Germline assignment: CDR1 SGHKS and CDR2 YYEKEE (reference sequence). Deletions cut 0 bases from V and 6 bases from J, with 13 bases between. The CDR3 is 14 amino acids. The CDR3 sequence is CASSLAQGRSEQYF. CDR3 bases: TGTGCCAGCAGCTTGGCGCAGGGCCGGAGCGAGCAGTACTTC.

The CDR3 is CASSLRPTNEQFF. CDR3 bases: TGTGCCAGCAGTTTAAGGCCAACTAATGAGCAGTTCTTC. The chain recombines TRBV27 with TRBJ2-1; no clear D. This CDR3 is 13 amino acids long. Trimming took 2 bases from V and 7 from J, leaving 9 bases between them. Germline V gene lookup returns CDR1 MNHEY and CDR2 SMNVEV (reference sequence).

Concerning this clonotype: This may arise from a read error, as a much more abundant clone is one base away. The CDR3 nucleotides read TGCGCCAGCAGCCAGACGTCTAGCGGGGGGGGGTACGAGCAGTACTTC. This sequence encodes CASSQTSSGGGYEQYF. V is TRBV4-1 and J is TRBJ2-7; 12 bases agree with TRBD2. Germline V CDR1 and CDR2: MGHRA, YSYEKL. This CDR3 is built from 16 residues. The V segment lost 3 bases and the J segment 4 bases; nucleotides outside the gene matches: 7.

Comments on this clonotype: A single base separates this from a much larger clone, so it may be a read error. V and J are TRBV29-1 and TRBJ2-7; no clear D. The CDR3 length is 17 residues. With 1 base removed from V and 5 bases from J, the gap between germline ends came to 24 bases. Germline CDR1 reads SQVTM; CDR2 reads ANQGSEA. In nucleotides, the CDR3 is TGCAGCGTTGAAGCGAGCGAAGGACGATGGAGACCCAACGAGCAGTACTTC. It translates to CSVEASEGRWRPNEQYF.

The rearrangement links TRBV15 to TRBJ2-1, with D possibly matching TRBD2 (6 bases). The CDR3 is 14 residues long. V was pared by 5 bases and J by 9 bases, with 17 bases between. Germline CDR1 reads LNHNV; CDR2 reads YYDKDF (reference sequence). The CDR3 bases are TGTGCCACCAGCTATCGTAGTTCCGGGGGTGAGCAGTTCTTC. Encoded protein: CATSYRSSGGEQFF.

Turning to this clonotype: A junction boundary mismatches the germline segment, possibly from a read error. V is TRBV2 and J is TRBJ2-5, with 8 bases matching TRBD2. Germline V gene sequence: CDR1 SNHLY, CDR2 FYNNEI. This CDR3 comprises 15 residues. The CDR3 here is CAGSPAIAGYETQYF. CDR3 DNA: TGTGCCGGCAGTCCCGCTATAGCGGGATATGAGACCCAGTACTTC.

J is TRBJ2-4 and V is TRBV20-1, with 7 bases aligning to TRBD1. With the DNA end fitting TRBJ2-7 better, the J assignment may be wrong. The CDR3 consists of 15 residues. Germline-derived CDR1 and CDR2 are DFQATT and SNEGSKA (reference sequence). The chain's CDR3 is CSAEGAGWGSYEQYF. The CDR3 DNA reads as TGCAGTGCCGAGGGGGCCGGATGGGGCTCCTACGAGCAGTACTTC.

The rearrangement joins TRBV29-1 to TRBJ2-7, with 7 bases matching TRBD1. Germline assignment: CDR1 SQVTM and CDR2 ANQGSEA. This CDR3 is 18 amino acids long. V was clipped by 0 bases and J by 2 bases; unmatched bases: 16. In DNA, the CDR3 is TGCAGCGTTGAAGATCGGGATATACAGACAGGGTATGCCTACGAGCAGTACTTC. Translating gives CSVEDRDIQTGYAYEQYF.